A selection of T cell receptor beta chains follows, all from one sample in a study of regulatory T cells in long-lasting Graves disease. TCRdb reprocessed the multiplex PCR reads via MiXCR and lists one record per CDR3 protein. The sample lists some 500,000 distinct CDR3 sequences; about 13% were seen once. The same data also contributed to another study, on T cells in Graves' hyperthyroidism and ophthalmopathy.

This specimen consisted of peripheral blood mononuclear cells (PBMCs), obtained at new diagnosis, from a patient treated with antithyroid drugs. Receptor source: a man younger than 40 with Graves disease. CDR3s include the opening cysteine and the closing phenylalanine or tryptophan. Fields, in order: D gene, J gene, V gene, clone size, CDR3 DNA, CDR3 protein. The D gene is left open where the match is weak. Some rows have no size entry. The others give once, few or many, or a class for an expanded clone.

d_gene: -; j_gene: TRBJ1-1; v_gene: TRBV6-4; abundance: few; CDR3nt: TGTGCCAGCAGTGACTCGGGGGGGCGCGGTGAAGCTTTCTTT; CDR3aa: CASSDSGGRGEAFF
d_gene: -; j_gene: TRBJ2-3; v_gene: TRBV5-1; abundance: many; CDR3nt: TGCGCCAGCAGCTCCCGGGGTCTCCTCACAGATACGCAGTATTTT; CDR3aa: CASSSRGLLTDTQYF
d_gene: TRBD1; j_gene: TRBJ1-1; v_gene: TRBV5-1; abundance: many; CDR3nt: TGCGCCAGCAGTCGGCGAGGACAGGGCCAGAACACTGAAGCTTTCTTT; CDR3aa: CASSRRGQGQNTEAFF
d_gene: -; j_gene: TRBJ1-5; v_gene: TRBV6-1; abundance: -; CDR3nt: TGTGCCAGCAGCCCGGATACTTTGGGCAATCAGCCCCAGCATTTT; CDR3aa: CASSPDTLGNQPQHF
d_gene: -; j_gene: TRBJ2-7; v_gene: TRBV18; abundance: many; CDR3nt: TGTGCCAGCTCACCAGTTTCCCAGGAGCAGTACTTC; CDR3aa: CASSPVSQEQYF
d_gene: -; j_gene: TRBJ1-1; v_gene: TRBV6-5; abundance: -; CDR3nt: TGTGCCAGCATTTATGGACAGCATAACACTGAAGCTTTCTTT; CDR3aa: CASIYGQHNTEAFF
d_gene: -; j_gene: TRBJ1-2; v_gene: TRBV5-1; abundance: many; CDR3nt: TGCGCCAGCAGCTTGGTCGGCGACCTTAACTATGGCTACACCTTC; CDR3aa: CASSLVGDLNYGYTF
d_gene: -; j_gene: TRBJ1-2; v_gene: TRBV29-1; abundance: few; CDR3nt: TGCAGCGTCACCGGACAGCTATTTTATGGCTACACCTTC; CDR3aa: CSVTGQLFYGYTF
d_gene: TRBD1; j_gene: TRBJ2-5; v_gene: TRBV7-9; abundance: -; CDR3nt: TGTGCCAGCAGCTCAAGCCGACAGGGCCCCCAAGAGACCCAGTACTTC; CDR3aa: CASSSSRQGPQETQYF
d_gene: TRBD1; j_gene: TRBJ1-2; v_gene: TRBV30; abundance: few; CDR3nt: TGTGCCTGGAGTGTGACGACAGGGGCTAACTATGGCTACACCTTC; CDR3aa: CAWSVTTGANYGYTF
d_gene: TRBD2; j_gene: TRBJ2-4; v_gene: TRBV12-3/TRBV12-4; abundance: many; CDR3nt: TGTGCCAGCAGTTTGACTAGCATCATAGCCAAAAACATTCAGTACTTC; CDR3aa: CASSLTSIIAKNIQYF
d_gene: TRBD2; j_gene: TRBJ2-1; v_gene: TRBV7-7; abundance: -; CDR3nt: TGTGCTAGCAGCCAGGGACTAGCGGGACCGTTCTTC; CDR3aa: CASSQGLAGPFF
d_gene: -; j_gene: TRBJ2-1; v_gene: TRBV4-2; abundance: -; CDR3nt: TGTGCCAGCAGCCTACGGGGAGTAGCGGACGCCAATGGGCAGTTCTTC; CDR3aa: CASSLRGVADANGQFF
d_gene: -; j_gene: TRBJ2-1; v_gene: TRBV20-1; abundance: many; CDR3nt: TGCAGTGCTAGCGGGGAGAGCTCCTACAATGAGCAGTTCTTC; CDR3aa: CSASGESSYNEQFF
d_gene: -; j_gene: TRBJ2-1; v_gene: TRBV13; abundance: many; CDR3nt: TGTGCCAGCAGCATCGGAGGGGGGGCATACAATGAGCAGTTCTTC; CDR3aa: CASSIGGGAYNEQFF
d_gene: TRBD2; j_gene: TRBJ2-1; v_gene: TRBV6-1; abundance: few; CDR3nt: TGTGCCAGCACCACCGGGACTAGTCTGGATGAGCAGTTCTTC; CDR3aa: CASTTGTSLDEQFF
d_gene: TRBD2; j_gene: TRBJ2-1; v_gene: TRBV18; abundance: many; CDR3nt: TGTGCCAGCTCACCGCCGGGACTAGCTGTCGTGCAGCAGTTCTTC; CDR3aa: CASSPPGLAVVQQFF
d_gene: -; j_gene: TRBJ1-1; v_gene: TRBV24-1; abundance: many; CDR3nt: TGTGCCACCAGTGAGGGGGAGGCTGAAGCTTTCTTT; CDR3aa: CATSEGEAEAFF
d_gene: TRBD1; j_gene: TRBJ1-6; v_gene: TRBV6-1; abundance: many; CDR3nt: TGTGCCAGCAGTCCACTTATAGGACAGGGGACTTCACCCCTCCACTTT; CDR3aa: CASSPLIGQGTSPLHF
d_gene: TRBD2; j_gene: TRBJ2-7; v_gene: TRBV5-1; abundance: many; CDR3nt: TGCGCCAGCAGCGGCCTCGGGACTAGCGACTCCTACGAGCAGTACTTC; CDR3aa: CASSGLGTSDSYEQYF
d_gene: TRBD2; j_gene: TRBJ2-3; v_gene: TRBV27; abundance: many; CDR3nt: TGTGCCAGCAGTTTATATAGACTAGCGGACGGAACAGATACGCAGTATTTT; CDR3aa: CASSLYRLADGTDTQYF
d_gene: TRBD2; j_gene: TRBJ2-1; v_gene: TRBV19; abundance: many; CDR3nt: TGTGCCAGTAGTATTCTAGCGGGAGGGCCCCGTGGTGGTGAGCAGTTCTTC; CDR3aa: CASSILAGGPRGGEQFF
d_gene: -; j_gene: TRBJ1-1; v_gene: TRBV6-1; abundance: many; CDR3nt: TGTGCCAGCAGCTCCAGGGGACTTCCGGGACAGAACACTGAAGCTTTCTTT; CDR3aa: CASSSRGLPGQNTEAFF
d_gene: TRBD2; j_gene: TRBJ2-6; v_gene: TRBV5-1; abundance: -; CDR3nt: TGCGCCAGCAGCTGGACCTCTCAGCGGGGTAGGACTGGGGCCAACGTCCTGACTTTC; CDR3aa: CASSWTSQRGRTGANVLTF
d_gene: -; j_gene: TRBJ1-1; v_gene: TRBV6-1; abundance: many; CDR3nt: TGTGCCAGCAAACGCACTGAAGCTTTCTTT; CDR3aa: CASKRTEAFF
d_gene: -; j_gene: TRBJ2-7; v_gene: TRBV11-3; abundance: -; CDR3nt: TGTGCCAGCAGCTTAGACCTTACGAACGAGCAGTACTTC; CDR3aa: CASSLDLTNEQYF
d_gene: -; j_gene: TRBJ2-7; v_gene: TRBV29-1; abundance: many; CDR3nt: TGCAGCGTTTTGATCTCCTACGAGCAGTACTTC; CDR3aa: CSVLISYEQYF
d_gene: TRBD2; j_gene: TRBJ2-7; v_gene: TRBV18; abundance: -; CDR3nt: TGTGCCAGCTCAGATAAGCGGGGCTCCTACGAGCAGTACTTC; CDR3aa: CASSDKRGSYEQYF
d_gene: TRBD2; j_gene: TRBJ2-1; v_gene: TRBV11-3; abundance: many; CDR3nt: TGTGCCAGCAGCCCTCGGAGCGGGACCTACAATGAGCAGTTCTTC; CDR3aa: CASSPRSGTYNEQFF
d_gene: -; j_gene: TRBJ2-3; v_gene: TRBV15; abundance: few; CDR3nt: TGTGCCACCAGCAGCTCCAGACGCACAGATACGCAGTATTTT; CDR3aa: CATSSSRRTDTQYF
d_gene: -; j_gene: TRBJ1-1; v_gene: TRBV7-2; abundance: many; CDR3nt: TGTGCCAGCAGCTTATTATTTTCCACTGAAGCTTTCTTT; CDR3aa: CASSLLFSTEAFF
d_gene: -; j_gene: TRBJ2-6; v_gene: TRBV12-3/TRBV12-4; abundance: many; CDR3nt: TGTGCCAGCAGACCTAACCTACTTTTAGAGTCTGGGGCCAACGTCCTGACTTTC; CDR3aa: CASRPNLLLESGANVLTF
d_gene: -; j_gene: TRBJ2-3; v_gene: TRBV27; abundance: many; CDR3nt: TGTGCCAGCAGTTTCTGGAAGGAGGGTACGCAGTATTTT; CDR3aa: CASSFWKEGTQYF
d_gene: -; j_gene: TRBJ1-6; v_gene: TRBV9; abundance: many; CDR3nt: TGTGCCAGCAGCAAAACCGGGACCGTGAATTCACCCCTCCACTTT; CDR3aa: CASSKTGTVNSPLHF
d_gene: TRBD2; j_gene: TRBJ2-5; v_gene: TRBV5-6; abundance: -; CDR3nt: TGTGCCAGCAGCCCACTAGCGGGGGTAGAAGAGACCCAGTACTTC; CDR3aa: CASSPLAGVEETQYF
d_gene: -; j_gene: TRBJ1-1; v_gene: TRBV10-2; abundance: many; CDR3nt: TGCGCCAGCAGTGAGTCGACTTCGTCCAACACTGAAGCTTTCTTT; CDR3aa: CASSESTSSNTEAFF
d_gene: TRBD2; j_gene: TRBJ2-1; v_gene: TRBV29-1; abundance: many; CDR3nt: TGCAGCGCCGACGTAGCTGATTATGGGAGGGCCTACAATGAGCAGTTCTTC; CDR3aa: CSADVADYGRAYNEQFF
d_gene: TRBD1; j_gene: TRBJ2-1; v_gene: TRBV5-1; abundance: many; CDR3nt: TGCGCCAGCAGCGGACAGGGGTATGAGCAGTTCTTC; CDR3aa: CASSGQGYEQFF
d_gene: -; j_gene: TRBJ1-2; v_gene: TRBV7-3; abundance: few; CDR3nt: TGTGCCAGCAGCTACCAGGGAGGCGATGGCTACACCTTC; CDR3aa: CASSYQGGDGYTF
d_gene: -; j_gene: TRBJ1-6; v_gene: TRBV5-1; abundance: few; CDR3nt: TGCGCCAGCAGCTTTCAAGAGGCTTCACCCCTCCACTTT; CDR3aa: CASSFQEASPLHF
d_gene: -; j_gene: TRBJ2-1; v_gene: TRBV24-1; abundance: -; CDR3nt: TGTGCCACCAGTGATAGCTGGCAGAGAGGGTCCTACAATGAGCAGTTCTTC; CDR3aa: CATSDSWQRGSYNEQFF
d_gene: TRBD2; j_gene: TRBJ2-3; v_gene: TRBV2; abundance: many; CDR3nt: TGTGCCAGCAGTCCTGACGGGAGGGCTTTTCTTGGGTTTCTTTCAGATACGCAGTATTTT; CDR3aa: CASSPDGRAFLGFLSDTQYF
d_gene: TRBD1; j_gene: TRBJ2-3; v_gene: TRBV5-1; abundance: -; CDR3nt: TGCGCCAGCCCCGGACAGGGGGCGCGTGCAGATACGCAGTATTTT; CDR3aa: CASPGQGARADTQYF
d_gene: TRBD1; j_gene: TRBJ2-7; v_gene: TRBV2; abundance: many; CDR3nt: TGTGCCAGCAGTGAAGAAGGATTGAAGTTGTGGACAGGGCTTCCCTACGAGCAGTACTTC; CDR3aa: CASSEEGLKLWTGLPYEQYF
d_gene: TRBD2; j_gene: TRBJ2-3; v_gene: TRBV28; abundance: -; CDR3nt: TGTGCCAGCAGTCGAGGAAAGACTAGCGGGAGCGCAGATACGCAGTATTTT; CDR3aa: CASSRGKTSGSADTQYF